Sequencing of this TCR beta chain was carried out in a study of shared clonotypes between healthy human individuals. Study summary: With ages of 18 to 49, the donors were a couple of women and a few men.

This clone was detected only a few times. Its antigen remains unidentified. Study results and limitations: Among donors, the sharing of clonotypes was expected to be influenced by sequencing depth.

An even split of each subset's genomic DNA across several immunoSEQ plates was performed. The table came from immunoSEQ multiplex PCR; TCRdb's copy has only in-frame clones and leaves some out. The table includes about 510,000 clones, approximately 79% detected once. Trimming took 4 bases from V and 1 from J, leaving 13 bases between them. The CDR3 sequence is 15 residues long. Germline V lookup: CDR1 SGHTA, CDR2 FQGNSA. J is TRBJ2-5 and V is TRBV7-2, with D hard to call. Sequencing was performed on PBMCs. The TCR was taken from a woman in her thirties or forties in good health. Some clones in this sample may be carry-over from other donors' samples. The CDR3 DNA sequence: TGTGCCAGCAGCTCCTCCGGTGCACCCCAAGAGACCCAGTACTTC. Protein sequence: CASSSSGAPQETQYF.